This T cell receptor beta chain was profiled in a study of OX40 agonist ivuxolimab in advanced cancers. Study outcomes and limitations: Expanded clones belonging to CD8+ T cells outnumbered, on average, those of CD4+. Low normalized T-cell clonal expansion also characterized some of the nonresponders.

The ends lost 2 bases at V and 6 bases at J; junction bases unmatched: 9. The CDR3 has 16 amino acids. Germline loops: CDR1 SEHNR, CDR2 FQNEAQ (reference sequence). About this clone: Antigen specificity is unknown.

The assay was immunoSEQ multiplex PCR, and TCRdb's table has in-frame clones only and misses some. The table lists almost 90,000 clones, approximately 91% of them singletons, with around 0.71% in the top ten. The rearrangement uses TRBV7-9 and TRBJ2-3; 9 bases fit TRBD2. This TCR was recovered from an adult with an advanced solid tumor such as melanoma, head and neck, liver or kidney cancer. The sequencing here drew on CD4+ or CD8+ T cells sorted from blood, taken in a trial of the OX40 agonist ivuxolimab. The CDR3 loop reads CASSLNVGGGADTQYF. The CDR3 nucleotides read TGTGCCAGCAGCTTAAATGTCGGCGGGGGGGCGGATACGCAGTATTTT.